The entry that follows covers one T cell receptor (beta chain) sequence. This sample is drawn from a study of cytomegalovirus exposure and HLA in healthy donors. J gave up 2 bases and V 7 bases, and 7 bases lay outside the gene matches. CDR1 SGHNT and CDR2 YYREEE come from the germline V gene (reference sequence). This CDR3 is 14 amino acids long. PCR used 60 Vbeta primers and 13 Jbeta primers. TCRdb keeps only in-frame clones here, not all; method: immunoSEQ multiplex PCR. The sample gives 100,000 to 150,000 clones, about 73% of which show up once; less than 2.5% is in the top ten. The TCR was taken from a woman in her thirties or forties in good health and CMV-seropositive. Sequenced input: PBMCs. The chain recombines TRBV5-4 with TRBJ1-1; 8 bases line up with TRBD1. CDR3 coding DNA: TGTGCCAGCGCACAGGGGGGGAGAAACACTGAAGCTTTCTTT. Translating it yields CASAQGGRNTEAFF.